Below, one TCR gamma chain is given with its context. Its antigen is unknown. The data originate from a study of Vδ1+ human thymocytes. Whole-study results and caveats: Thymic TRG and TRD repertoires appeared highly polyclonal, with Gaussian CDR3 length distributions. Despite high sort purity, about 20% of thymic T cell receptor delta sequences were Vdelta2. Donors shared many TRG clonotypes but few TRD clonotypes.

Sequences come from RNA converted to cDNA by reverse transcription. The CDR3 regions were amplified by multiplex PCR from V-gene primers to a constant-region primer. TCRdb re-called the multiplex PCR reads using CATT. The sample records about 6,500 gamma-chain clones, around two fifths being singletons. CDR3 length: 16 amino acids. V trimming: 0 bases; J trimming: 6 bases; junction bases outside the gene matches: 10. Germline CDR1 is VTNTFY and CDR2 is YDVSTARD (reference sequence). The receptor's source is a boy under two years old who had congenital heart surgery. The sequenced sample consisted of Vdelta1+ gamma-delta thymocytes from the thymus. The subset denotes: FACS-sorted CD3+ TCRalphabeta- TCRVdelta1+ TCRVdelta2- thymocytes. This sequence joins TRGV3 and TRGJP2. No J gene is reported in TCRdb; it was inferred here by comparing the DNA with germline. The CDR3 loop is CATWDRPECCDWIKTF. In nucleotides, the CDR3 is TGTGCCACCTGGGACAGGCCCGAGTGTTGTGATTGGATCAAGACGTTT.